This TCR beta chain came from a study of tumor-infiltrating lymphocytes in primary liver carcinoma. Synthesis of TCR beta cDNA was carried out from around 500 ng total RNA with a constant-region primer. Three rounds of nested multiplex PCR with slightly modified ARM-PCR produced TCR beta libraries. Two initial PCR rounds of about 11 cycles each paired TRBV1-TRBV30 forward primers with a C-beta reverse primer. TCRdb processed the multiplex PCR reads anew with MiXCR; each CDR3 protein has one entry. The repertoire holds some 30,000 distinct CDR3 sequences, with roughly 78% as singletons. In the case of this clonotype: Antigen specificity is unknown. The germline gene is not matched at one end of the junction; a read error may be the cause.

The germline CDR1 and CDR2 sequences are MGHRA and YSYEKL. The length of the CDR3 is 16 residues. Co-extraction of RNA and DNA was performed on about 19-32 mg of unsorted bulk tissue. The patients lived with chronic HBV infection and had not yet received any treatment. Regarding the study as a whole: Tumor-adjacent and tumor-blood pairs overlapped less than tumor region pairs did.

Source material: liver tumor tissue from sampling region 3. Regarding subset: tumor region T3, left-lateral pole. The sequence came from a woman aged 30 to 39 with primary liver carcinoma and hepatitis B virus infection. V usage is TRBV4-1 and J usage is TRBJ2-2; D may match TRBD1 or TRBD2 (5 bases each). In DNA, the CDR3 is TGCGCCAGCGGCCATGGGGCGCTCGGGAACACCTGGGAGCTGTTTTTT. Translation gives CASGHGALGNTWELFF.